This paragraph covers one T cell receptor beta chain sequence. These data originate in a study of read filtering for tumor transcriptome and immune sequencing. Overall study context: Mean patient age was approximately 66 years, range about 45 to 90; approximately 18 male, about 15 female.

Germline V gene lookup returns CDR1 SEHNR and CDR2 FQNEAQ (reference sequence). The CDR3 is 14 amino acids. V was shortened by 1 base and J by 3 bases, with 10 bases between the two germline ends. The library was built from about 400 ng RNA with molecular barcoded adaptors for alpha/delta and beta/gamma chains. TCRdb reprocessed the reads with MiXCR, giving one entry per CDR3 protein. In the table there are around 140,000 distinct CDR3 sequences, roughly 13% of which are singletons. The chain employs TRBV7-9 and TRBJ2-7, with unresolved D. This sequence originates from a donor aged 40 or older with multiple myeloma. Material for sequencing was a population of CD138-negative cells sorted from bone marrow. The CDR3 is CASSLGGQHYEQYF. CDR3 DNA sequence: TGTGCCAGCAGCTTAGGAGGCCAGCACTACGAGCAGTACTTC.